This entry features one TCR beta chain sequence. Its specificity is not known. This sample also contains other DNA sequences that code for the same CDR3. The sample is drawn from a study of cytomegalovirus exposure and HLA in healthy donors. General observations from the study: As a later analysis showed, several of the most significant clusters appeared to be linked to common viral pathogens. With further analysis later on, most CMV-associated TCR beta chains appeared HLA-restricted.

V lost 0 bases and J lost 9, with 7 bases in between. CDR3 length equals 12 residues. CDR1 is SGHNT, CDR2 YYREEE, per germline (reference sequence). The study ran its PCR with 60 Vbeta and 13 Jbeta primers. TCRdb's table, derived via immunoSEQ multiplex PCR, lists solely in-frame clones and lacks some. The data hold approximately 300,000 clones, with 84% observed a single time. These donors counted as nominally healthy when sampled, but unrecorded immune exposures were likely. The rearrangement links TRBV5-4 to TRBJ2-1; D call uncertain. The specimen sequenced was PBMCs. This TCR derives from a woman in her forties in good health and CMV-seropositive. CDR3 DNA sequence: TGTGCCAGCAGCTTGGGATTCGGTGAGCAGTTCTTC. Translated: CASSLGFGEQFF.